The rows below give T cell receptor beta chains drawn from one sample of a study of shared clonotypes between healthy human individuals. Profiled with immunoSEQ multiplex PCR; TCRdb holds only in-frame clones, not every one. The sample lists a few million clones, 80% to 95% occurring once. Sequencing was done on a sample of naive CD4+ T cells from PBMCs. The receptors shown here come from a man younger than 30 in good health. Some clones in this sample may be carry-over from other donors' samples. Both conserved end residues are part of each CDR3. Each record gives: clone size, D gene, V gene, J gene, CDR3 protein, CDR3 DNA. A D gene is named only where the DNA matches it firmly. Size values are once, few and many counts, or a class for expanded clones, and some rows have none.

size: -
D: -
V: TRBV5-8
J: TRBJ1-1
CDR3: CASSLSQWRGYTEAFF
DNA: TGTGCCAGCAGCTTGTCACAGTGGAGGGGGTACACTGAAGCTTTCTTT

size: -
D: -
V: TRBV7-2
J: TRBJ2-1
CDR3: CASSPAQGGNEQFF
DNA: TGTGCCAGCAGCCCCGCCCAGGGCGGCAATGAGCAGTTCTTC

size: -
D: TRBD1
V: TRBV9
J: TRBJ1-5
CDR3: CASSATGDSGDQPQHF
DNA: TGTGCCAGCAGCGCTACAGGGGATTCAGGGGATCAGCCCCAGCATTTT

size: -
D: -
V: TRBV11-2
J: TRBJ2-6
CDR3: CASSFRVSGANVLTF
DNA: TGTGCCAGCAGCTTTAGGGTCTCTGGGGCCAACGTCCTGACTTTC

size: -
D: -
V: TRBV20-1
J: TRBJ2-5
CDR3: CSANPSVPQYF
DNA: TGCAGTGCTAATCCATCGGTTCCCCAGTACTTC

size: -
D: -
V: TRBV7-8
J: TRBJ2-3
CDR3: CASSPPADTQYF
DNA: TGTGCCAGCAGCCCCCCCGCGGATACGCAGTATTTT

size: few
D: -
V: TRBV5-1
J: TRBJ1-5
CDR3: CASSPGLDNQPQHF
DNA: TGCGCCAGCAGCCCCGGGCTGGACAATCAGCCCCAGCATTTT

size: -
D: -
V: TRBV5-4
J: TRBJ2-3
CDR3: CASSPPGTGTDTQYF
DNA: TGTGCCAGCAGCCCGCCAGGGACTGGCACAGATACGCAGTATTTT

size: few
D: -
V: TRBV4-2
J: TRBJ2-7
CDR3: CASSQVSAGPSYEQYF
DNA: TGTGCCAGCAGCCAAGTTAGCGCAGGGCCCTCCTACGAGCAGTACTTC

size: -
D: -
V: TRBV5-1
J: TRBJ2-1
CDR3: CASSLWPQGWEQFF
DNA: TGCGCCAGCAGCTTGTGGCCTCAGGGGTGGGAGCAGTTCTTC

size: -
D: -
V: TRBV5-1
J: TRBJ2-3
CDR3: CASSPGTLSTDTQYF
DNA: TGCGCCAGCAGCCCCGGGACACTATCCACAGATACGCAGTATTTT

size: -
D: -
V: TRBV9
J: TRBJ2-7
CDR3: CASSVGEINEQYF
DNA: TGTGCCAGCAGCGTCGGAGAAATCAACGAGCAGTACTTC

size: -
D: -
V: TRBV28
J: TRBJ2-1
CDR3: CASSLKGGRRNEQFF
DNA: TGTGCCAGCAGTTTAAAGGGGGGTAGGAGGAATGAGCAGTTCTTC

size: -
D: -
V: TRBV2
J: TRBJ1-5
CDR3: CASSPTGGQPQHF
DNA: TGTGCCAGCAGCCCGACCGGGGGGCAGCCCCAGCATTTT

size: -
D: -
V: TRBV5-6
J: TRBJ2-7
CDR3: CASRSADISYEQYF
DNA: TGTGCCAGCAGATCTGCGGACATATCCTACGAGCAGTACTTC

size: -
D: TRBD1
V: TRBV6-5
J: TRBJ2-7
CDR3: CASRWDRDSYEQYF
DNA: TGTGCCAGCAGATGGGACAGGGACTCCTACGAGCAGTACTTC

size: -
D: -
V: TRBV28
J: TRBJ2-7
CDR3: CASTVGASAYEQCF
DNA: TGTGCCAGCACCGTGGGGGCATCAGCCTACGAGCAGTGCTTC

size: -
D: -
V: TRBV19
J: TRBJ2-1
CDR3: CASTHKGRSSYNEQFF
DNA: TGTGCCAGTACCCACAAGGGGCGAAGCTCCTACAATGAGCAGTTCTTC

size: -
D: -
V: TRBV27
J: TRBJ2-1
CDR3: CASSLNWDEQFF
DNA: TGTGCCAGCAGTTTAAACTGGGATGAGCAGTTCTTC

size: -
D: TRBD2
V: TRBV28
J: TRBJ2-1
CDR3: CASSRGIQTGTSGSLGYNEQFF
DNA: TGTGCCAGCAGTAGGGGCATCCAAACCGGGACTAGCGGGAGTTTGGGCTACAATGAGCAGTTCTTC

size: once
D: TRBD1
V: TRBV28
J: TRBJ1-2
CDR3: CASSLWTGGEGDYGYTF
DNA: TGTGCCAGCAGTTTATGGACAGGGGGCGAGGGGGACTATGGCTACACCTTC

size: -
D: -
V: TRBV18
J: TRBJ1-1
CDR3: CASSPSMNTEAFF
DNA: TGTGCCAGCTCACCAAGCATGAACACTGAAGCTTTCTTT

size: -
D: -
V: TRBV28
J: TRBJ1-1
CDR3: CASSLEVQAFF
DNA: TGTGCCAGCAGTTTGGAGGTACAAGCTTTCTTT

size: -
D: -
V: TRBV5-1
J: TRBJ2-1
CDR3: CASNRDLGSYNEQFF
DNA: TGCGCCAGCAACCGGGATTTGGGCTCCTACAATGAGCAGTTCTTC

size: -
D: TRBD1
V: TRBV7-6
J: TRBJ1-6
CDR3: CASSLTGGVNSPLHF
DNA: TGTGCCAGCAGCTTAACAGGGGGCGTAAATTCACCCCTCCACTTT

size: -
D: -
V: TRBV7-3
J: TRBJ2-7
CDR3: CASSSSGRAEQYF
DNA: TGTGCCAGCAGCTCTTCGGGCCGTGCCGAGCAGTACTTC

size: -
D: TRBD1
V: TRBV28
J: TRBJ1-2
CDR3: CASSPPDRNYGYTF
DNA: TGTGCCAGCAGCCCCCCGGACAGGAACTATGGCTACACCTTC

size: -
D: TRBD1
V: TRBV12-5
J: TRBJ1-1
CDR3: CASGLAPGQGRSEAFF
DNA: TGTGCTAGTGGTTTGGCCCCAGGACAGGGCAGGTCTGAAGCTTTCTTT

size: -
D: -
V: TRBV19
J: TRBJ2-3
CDR3: CASSLTDTQYF
DNA: TGTGCCAGTAGTTTAACAGATACGCAGTATTTT

size: -
D: -
V: TRBV10-3
J: TRBJ1-2
CDR3: CAISESGGDGYTF
DNA: TGTGCCATCAGTGAGTCGGGGGGGGACGGCTACACCTTC

size: once
D: TRBD1
V: TRBV15
J: TRBJ2-1
CDR3: CATSSGQAVYNEQFF
DNA: TGTGCCACCAGCAGCGGACAGGCGGTATACAATGAGCAGTTCTTC

size: -
D: -
V: TRBV6-1
J: TRBJ2-2
CDR3: CATTSGLSNTGELFF
DNA: TGTGCCACAACGAGCGGACTCTCGAACACCGGGGAGCTGTTTTTT

size: -
D: -
V: TRBV15
J: TRBJ1-5
CDR3: CATSRDRQNNQPQHF
DNA: TGTGCCACCAGCAGAGATCGACAGAACAATCAGCCCCAGCATTTT

size: -
D: -
V: TRBV28
J: TRBJ2-1
CDR3: CASSLWGPNPPNEQFF
DNA: TGTGCCAGCAGTTTGTGGGGACCAAACCCCCCGAATGAGCAGTTCTTC

size: -
D: -
V: TRBV21-1
J: TRBJ2-1
CDR3: CASSGSSYNEQFF
DNA: TGTGCCAGCAGCGGGAGCTCCTACAATGAGCAGTTCTTC

size: -
D: -
V: TRBV6-5
J: TRBJ1-2
CDR3: CASSSTIRELGYGYTF
DNA: TGTGCCAGCAGTTCCACCATTAGGGAGTTGGGCTATGGCTACACCTTC

size: -
D: -
V: TRBV29-1
J: TRBJ2-1
CDR3: CSLNFGSGSNEQLF
DNA: -

size: few
D: -
V: TRBV30
J: TRBJ1-2
CDR3: CAWSRDGNYGYTF
DNA: TGTGCCTGGAGTCGGGACGGTAACTATGGCTACACCTTC

size: few
D: -
V: TRBV9
J: TRBJ2-1
CDR3: CASSPGTHNEQFF
DNA: TGTGCCAGCAGCCCCGGGACCCACAATGAGCAGTTCTTC

size: -
D: -
V: TRBV28
J: TRBJ2-3
CDR3: CASSPIYPNTQYF
DNA: TGTGCCAGCAGTCCGATCTACCCTAATACGCAGTATTTT

size: -
D: -
V: TRBV5-4
J: TRBJ2-3
CDR3: CASSPRAPGTDTQYF
DNA: TGTGCCAGCAGCCCCCGGGCCCCCGGCACAGATACGCAGTATTTT

size: -
D: TRBD2
V: TRBV7-9
J: TRBJ2-1
CDR3: CASSGTSWGNEQFF
DNA: TGTGCCAGCAGCGGGACTAGCTGGGGCAATGAGCAGTTCTTC

size: -
D: -
V: TRBV4-1
J: TRBJ2-3
CDR3: CASSQESDTQYF
DNA: TGCGCCAGCAGCCAAGAATCGGATACGCAGTATTTT

size: -
D: TRBD2
V: TRBV9
J: TRBJ2-7
CDR3: CASSESPGRNTFYEQYF
DNA: TGTGCCAGCAGCGAGAGTCCCGGGAGGAATACGTTCTACGAGCAGTACTTC

size: -
D: TRBD1
V: TRBV2
J: TRBJ1-5
CDR3: CASSEQGVSNQPQHF
DNA: TGTGCCAGCAGTGAACAGGGGGTTAGCAATCAGCCCCAGCATTTT

size: -
D: -
V: TRBV7-2
J: TRBJ2-3
CDR3: CASSLSPGGTDTQYF
DNA: TGTGCCAGCAGCTTAAGTCCCGGAGGCACAGATACGCAGTATTTT

size: -
D: -
V: TRBV11-3
J: TRBJ2-7
CDR3: CASSLGPEGWQYF
DNA: TGTGCCAGCAGCTTGGGACCTGAGGGGTGGCAGTACTTC

size: once
D: TRBD2
V: TRBV20-1
J: TRBJ2-1
CDR3: CSQLAGGRQFF
DNA: TGCAGTCAACTAGCGGGAGGGCGGCAGTTCTTC

size: -
D: -
V: TRBV5-1
J: TRBJ1-1
CDR3: CASSLVPGGTEAFF
DNA: TGCGCCAGCAGCCTGGTTCCGGGGGGCACTGAAGCTTTCTTT

size: -
D: TRBD2
V: TRBV28
J: TRBJ2-1
CDR3: CASSSTSGRRNEQFF
DNA: TGTGCCAGCAGTTCGACTAGCGGGAGGCGGAATGAGCAGTTCTTC

size: -
D: TRBD1
V: TRBV7-9
J: TRBJ2-2
CDR3: CAKDRAGTGELFF
DNA: TGTGCCAAGGACAGGGCGGGCACCGGGGAGCTGTTTTTT

size: -
D: TRBD1
V: TRBV10-2
J: TRBJ1-5
CDR3: CASSEYRQGGNQPQHF
DNA: TGCGCCAGCAGTGAGTACAGACAGGGAGGCAATCAGCCCCAGCATTTT

size: -
D: -
V: TRBV7-3
J: TRBJ2-3
CDR3: CASSLMGRVADTQYF
DNA: TGTGCCAGCAGCTTAATGGGCAGGGTGGCAGATACGCAGTATTTT

size: -
D: -
V: TRBV29-1
J: TRBJ1-1
CDR3: CSVEAPAPNTEAFF
DNA: TGCAGCGTTGAAGCGCCGGCTCCGAACACTGAAGCTTTCTTT

size: -
D: TRBD2
V: TRBV28
J: TRBJ2-3
CDR3: CASGTSGRYTDTQYF
DNA: TGTGCCAGCGGAACTAGCGGGAGATACACAGATACGCAGTATTTT

size: -
D: TRBD1
V: TRBV28
J: TRBJ1-4
CDR3: CASSTDRGKLFF
DNA: TGTGCCAGCAGCACGGACAGGGGGAAACTGTTTTTT

size: -
D: -
V: TRBV5-5
J: TRBJ1-1
CDR3: CASSLNILNTEAFF
DNA: TGTGCCAGCAGCTTGAACATACTGAACACTGAAGCTTTCTTT

size: -
D: -
V: TRBV6-5
J: TRBJ1-2
CDR3: CASSYSPAGAYGYTF
DNA: TGTGCCAGCAGTTACTCTCCGGCAGGGGCCTATGGCTACACCTTC

size: -
D: -
V: TRBV7-2
J: TRBJ1-5
CDR3: CASSHSGSSNQPQHF
DNA: TGTGCCAGCAGCCACTCAGGGAGTAGCAATCAGCCCCAGCATTTT

size: -
D: TRBD2
V: TRBV7-9
J: TRBJ2-3
CDR3: CATSRGTSGMDTQYF
DNA: TGTGCCACCTCCCGGGGGACTAGCGGGATGGATACGCAGTATTTT